A selection of T cell receptor beta chains follows, all from one sample in a study of shared clonotypes between healthy human individuals. The method was immunoSEQ multiplex PCR; TCRdb's version includes in-frame clones alone and lacks a portion of them. The top ten clones hold 10% to 15% of a sample with hundreds of thousands of clones, approximately 80% of them seen once. Sample: PBMCs. These receptors originate from a middle-aged woman in good health. Some clones in this sample may be carry-over from other donors' samples. Both conserved end residues are part of each CDR3. The D gene is left open where the match is weak. Only part of the rows carry a size: once, few, many, or a class if the clone is expanded.

.,TRBV2,TRBJ2-3,.,TGTGCCAGCACCAGCACAGATACGCAGTATTTT,CASTSTDTQYF
.,TRBV6-5,TRBJ2-7,.,TGTGCCAGCAGTTCGGACTACCTTACATACGAGCAGTACTTC,CASSSDYLTYEQYF
few,TRBV28,TRBJ2-7,TRBD1,TGTGCCAGCAGTGTTCCGGGACAGGGGACATACGAGCAGTACTTC,CASSVPGQGTYEQYF
once,TRBV6-5,TRBJ2-1,.,TGTGCCAGCAGTCCCCCCGGACCTGGGAATGAGCAGTTCTTC,CASSPPGPGNEQFF
.,TRBV11-1,TRBJ2-7,TRBD2,TGTGCCAGCAGCCGACTAGCGGGAAAGTCCGAGCAGTACTTC,CASSRLAGKSEQYF
.,TRBV6-1,TRBJ1-4,.,TGTGCCAGCAGTGCCCGCACCGGAGGGTATGAAAAACTGTTTTTT,CASSARTGGYEKLFF
.,TRBV5-6,TRBJ2-7,TRBD1,TGTGCCAGCAGCTTGGGGGGACAGGGCTACTCCTACGAGCAGTACTTC,CASSLGGQGYSYEQYF
.,TRBV28,TRBJ2-7,TRBD1,TGTGCCAGCTCACCAGCCGGGACAGTCAACGAGCAGTACTTC,CASSPAGTVNEQYF
few,TRBV6-1,TRBJ2-7,.,TGTGCCAGCAGGGCGACAGGTCCCTCCTACGAGCAGTACTTC,CASRATGPSYEQYF
.,TRBV27,TRBJ1-5,TRBD1,TGTGCCAGCAGTTCGGGGACAGGGGGCGCGTATAGCAATCAGCCCCAGCATTTT,CASSSGTGGAYSNQPQHF
.,TRBV7-7,TRBJ2-5,.,TGTGCCAGCAGCCCAGGGCCCAGCCAAGAGACCCAGTACTTC,CASSPGPSQETQYF
.,TRBV7-3,TRBJ2-7,.,TGTGCCAGCAGCTTACAGGCAGGGACCTCCTACGAGCAGTACTTC,CASSLQAGTSYEQYF